The 7 T cell receptor beta chains in this list originate from one sample, sequenced in a study of cytomegalovirus exposure and HLA in healthy donors. 13 Jbeta primers and 60 Vbeta primers were used for the PCR. Some clones are missing from TCRdb's copy, which holds only in-frame ones; the method was immunoSEQ multiplex PCR. The sample lists about 160,000 clones, about four fifths occurring once. The specimen sequenced was PBMCs. The receptors come from a man in his forties or fifties in good health and CMV-seropositive.

This clone has only a few counts. This chain joins TRBV6-4 and TRBJ2-7; tentatively, D is TRBD2 (6 bases). With 2 bases removed from V and 3 bases from J, the gap between germline ends came to 29 bases. The CDR3 has 20 residues. Looked up from germline, CDR1 is MRHNA and CDR2 is SNTAGT. CDR3 DNA: TGTGCCAGCAGTGACCCCCAACAGAAGAGTTCCCGGAGGGCCAACTACGAGCAGTACTTC. The encoded protein is CASSDPQQKSSRRANYEQYF.

The rearrangement uses TRBV5-6 and TRBJ1-3; D might be TRBD1 (6 bases). Trimming took 4 bases from V and 1 from J, leaving 18 bases between them. The CDR3 totals 17 residues. CDR1 is SGHDT, CDR2 YYEEEE, per germline. This CDR3 reads CASSIGMGADSGNTIYF. CDR3 DNA: TGTGCCAGCAGCATAGGGATGGGGGCGGATTCTGGAAACACCATATATTTT.

This chain links TRBV15 with TRBJ2-5; no firm D call. V lost 0 bases and J lost 5, with 4 bases in between. This CDR3 region has 12 residues. Germline-derived CDR1 and CDR2 are LNHNV and YYDKDF (reference sequence). The CDR3 DNA sequence: TGTGCCACCAGCAGAGATCCGGAGACCCAGTACTTC. Translating gives CATSRDPETQYF. Combining the CDR3 with reference TRBV15 and TRBJ2-5 gives the whole variable domain DAMVIQNPRYQVTQFGKPVTLSCSQTLNHNVMYWYQQKSSQAPKLLFHYYDKDFNNEADTPDNFQSRRPNTSFCFLDIRSPGLGDTAMYLCATSRDPETQYFGPGTRLLVL.

The chain recombines TRBV9 with TRBJ2-5, with D tentatively TRBD1 (6 bases). Germline CDR1 SGDLS, CDR2 YYNGEE. Trimming removed 1 base at V and 3 bases at J, with 7 bases between. The CDR3 extends over 13 amino acids. CDR3 residues: CASSVSGEETQYF. In DNA, the CDR3 is TGTGCCAGCAGCGTATCAGGGGAAGAGACCCAGTACTTC.

The chain has TRBV5-1 and TRBJ2-3; 7 bases line up with TRBD1. J lost 4 bases, V lost 0 bases, and 8 bases had no gene match. This CDR3 has 16 residues. The germline V gene encodes CDR1 SGHRS and CDR2 YFSETQ. The CDR3 nucleotides are TGCGCCAGCAGCTTGGAGGGCAGGGGGTATGCAGATACGCAGTATTTT. Protein product: CASSLEGRGYADTQYF. Looking up the rest from reference TRBV5-1 and TRBJ2-3 gives the full variable domain: KAGVTQTPRYLIKTRGQQVTLSCSPISGHRSVSWYQQTPGQGLQFLFEYFSETQRNKGNFPGRFSGRQFSNSRSEMNVSTLELGDSALYLCASSLEGRGYADTQYFGPGTRLTVL.

This clone was counted a single time. This chain connects TRBV6-6 to TRBJ1-1; TRBD1 agrees at 11 bases. The CDR3 has 16 amino acids. Unmatched junction bases numbered 7, after V lost 2 bases and J lost 5 bases. CDR1 MNHNY and CDR2 SVGAGI come from the germline V gene (reference sequence). The CDR3 DNA reads as TGTGCCAGCAGTTACCGTCGGGACAGGGGGGATACTGAAGCTTTCTTT. Amino acid sequence: CASSYRRDRGDTEAFF.

The chain joins TRBV6-4 to TRBJ2-2; 10 nucleotides agree with TRBD2. The CDR3 extends over 17 amino acids. V lost 0 bases and J lost 5; bases outside the gene matches: 6. Germline CDR1 MRHNA, CDR2 SNTAGT. In DNA form, the CDR3 reads TGTGCCAGCAGTGACTCGGGCAGCGGGAGGGGGACCGGGGAGCTGTTTTTT. Translated, it gives CASSDSGSGRGTGELFF.